A single sample is the source of the 17 T cell receptor beta chains below, sequenced in a study of T-cell reconstitution after alpha-beta-depleted transplantation in children. Unique molecular identifiers were incorporated into the prepared TCRbeta library. From the PCR reads, TCRdb called clonotypes with MiXCR, one entry per CDR3 protein. The profile shows 440,000 or so distinct CDR3 sequences, 43% of them singletons. The input for sequencing was PBMCs, taken before TCRalphabeta/CD19-depleted stem cell transplant. The receptors stem from a girl aged 2 to 10 with aplastic anemia, due to receive a stem cell transplant.

This clonotype showed up many times. The chain joins TRBV12-3 or TRBV12-4 to TRBJ2-3; the D is unclear. Trimming took off 8 bases at V and 1 base at J, with 13 bases between the two ends. The CDR3 covers 14 residues. The CDR3 region is CASVAAPGTDTQYF. DNA of the CDR3: TGTGCCAGCGTCGCCGCCCCGGGCACAGATACGCAGTATTTT.

V is TRBV6-5 and J is TRBJ2-7; D is uncertain. V was clipped by 3 bases and J by 1 base, with 10 bases between them. Per germline, CDR1 MNHEY and CDR2 SVGAGI. This CDR3 has 14 residues. The CDR3 DNA sequence: TGTGCCAGCAGTTATGAAGGACGTTCCTACGAGCAGTACTTC. Protein: CASSYEGRSYEQYF.

The chain joins TRBV12-3 or TRBV12-4 to TRBJ1-5, with 8 bases that match TRBD1. V shed 5 bases and J 3 bases; nucleotides not matched to a gene: 6. The CDR3 is 15 amino acids. DNA for the CDR3: TGTGCCAGCAGTATAGAGGACAGGGTCAATCAGCCCCAGCATTTT. Its protein product is CASSIEDRVNQPQHF.

The rearrangement uses TRBV25-1 and TRBJ2-7; 10 bases agree with TRBD1. CDR1 is MGHDK, CDR2 SYGVNS, per germline. The V gene end was trimmed by 1 base and the J gene end by 3 bases; junction bases not matched to a gene: 9. The CDR3 is made up of 17 amino acids. The CDR3 sequence is CASSELGRDRGDYEQYF. CDR3 in DNA: TGTGCCAGCAGTGAATTGGGAAGGGACAGGGGCGACTACGAGCAGTACTTC.

The chain joins TRBV29-1 to TRBJ2-3; 7 nucleotides agree with TRBD2. After removal of 5 bases from V and 5 bases from J, the junction contained 25 bases not matched to a gene. From germline, CDR1 is SQVTM and CDR2 ANQGSEA. CDR3 length: 19 amino acids. Here the CDR3 reads CSVSWSGLAAPREKDTQYF. DNA of the CDR3: TGCAGCGTTAGTTGGTCAGGCCTAGCGGCCCCCCGAGAGAAAGATACGCAGTATTTT.

This clonotype was seen at least ten times. V is TRBV9 and J is TRBJ2-1; D is unresolved. Germline V lookup: CDR1 SGDLS, CDR2 YYNGEE. The CDR3 extends over 13 amino acids. V was trimmed by 3 bases and J by 1 base, leaving 5 bases between them. CDR3 in amino acids: CASSASSYNEQFF. In DNA form, the CDR3 reads TGTGCCAGCAGCGCCTCTTCCTACAATGAGCAGTTCTTC.

The chain uses TRBV2 and TRBJ2-5, with 7 bases aligning to TRBD2. CDR3 size: 17 residues. Germline V lookup: CDR1 SNHLY, CDR2 FYNNEI. The trim removed 0 bases at V and 0 bases at J, leaving 7 bases unmatched. The CDR3 here is CASSEAPRGSHQETQYF. The CDR3 coding sequence is TGTGCCAGCAGTGAAGCACCGCGGGGGAGCCACCAAGAGACCCAGTACTTC.

The genes are TRBV6-1 and TRBJ2-1; 13 bases fit TRBD2. The CDR3 extends over 17 amino acids. The junction had 9 bases not matched to a gene; V was cut back by 5 bases and J by 5 bases. Germline lookup yields CDR1 MNHNS and CDR2 SASEGT. CDR3 DNA sequence: TGTGCCAGCAGTCCTCCGCTTGGACTAGCGGGGGACAATGAGCAGTTCTTC. Translation: CASSPPLGLAGDNEQFF.

This chain connects TRBV6-1 to TRBJ2-6; 14 bases align to TRBD2. The CDR3 spans 17 residues. The V segment lost 6 bases and the J segment 0 bases; nucleotides outside the gene matches: 1. CDR1 is MNHNS, CDR2 SASEGT, per germline. CDR3 in amino acids: CASRGLAGVSGANVLTF. The CDR3 DNA reads as TGTGCCAGCAGGGGACTAGCGGGGGTCTCTGGGGCCAACGTCCTGACTTTC.

This clonotype came up a few times. The chain joins TRBV6-1 to TRBJ1-1, with a possible D match to TRBD1 (5 bases). This CDR3 region has 15 residues. Germline-derived CDR1 and CDR2 are MNHNS and SASEGT. V was pared by 7 bases and J by 0 bases, with 15 bases between. The CDR3 protein is CASTTSGIMNTEAFF. CDR3 in DNA: TGTGCCAGCACCACCTCAGGGATCATGAACACTGAAGCTTTCTTT.

This clonotype has a count of ten or more. V gene TRBV29-1 combines with J gene TRBJ2-1, with 14 positions matching TRBD2. Germline assignment: CDR1 SQVTM and CDR2 ANQGSEA. Trimming cost V 5 bases and J 3 bases; bases outside gene matches: 9. The CDR3 loop spans 17 amino acids. CDR3 DNA sequence: TGCAGCGTTCAAGGGACTAGCGGGAGTCCATTCTACAATGAGCAGTTCTTC. This codes for CSVQGTSGSPFYNEQFF.

This chain uses TRBV21-1 with TRBJ2-7. TRBV21-1 is a documented pseudogene. This CDR3 spans 10 amino acids. The CDR3 region is CASRRSEQYF. In DNA form, the CDR3 reads TGTGCCAGCCGACGCTCCGAGCAGTACTTC.

The chain employs TRBV12-3 or TRBV12-4 and TRBJ2-3, with D perhaps assigned TRBD1 or TRBD2 (5 bases each). V shed 3 bases and J shed 2 bases, with 15 bases lying between them. This CDR3 comprises 16 residues. The CDR3 DNA reads as TGTGCCAGCAGTTTGGGACCTAGCTTCTCCACAGATACGCAGTATTTT. Translation: CASSLGPSFSTDTQYF.

This clonotype has a handful of counts. The chain joins TRBV7-2 to TRBJ2-5, with 10 nucleotides matching TRBD1. From germline, CDR1 is SGHTA and CDR2 FQGNSA. The CDR3 is 17 residues long. J gave up 4 bases and V 0 bases, and 8 bases lay outside the gene matches. The CDR3 coding sequence is TGTGCCAGCAGCTTAGCTTACCGGGACAGGGGAGGAGAGACCCAGTACTTC. Translation gives CASSLAYRDRGGETQYF.

This clonotype came up a few times. The chain recombines TRBV30 with TRBJ2-5; TRBD2 matches at 8 bases. The CDR3 runs 14 residues. V trimming: 3 bases; J trimming: 4 bases; junction bases outside the gene matches: 7. Looked up from germline, CDR1 is GTSNPN and CDR2 is SVGIG (reference sequence). CDR3 loop: CAWRGLRGGETQYF. DNA for the CDR3: TGTGCCTGGAGGGGACTCCGGGGGGGAGAGACCCAGTACTTC.

The chain uses TRBV5-1 and TRBJ2-5; D not certain. This CDR3 has 13 amino acids. From germline, CDR1 is SGHRS and CDR2 YFSETQ. Deletions cut 0 bases from V and 5 bases from J, with 8 bases between. CDR3: CASSLDHDETQYF. CDR3 nucleotides: TGCGCCAGCAGCTTGGACCATGACGAGACCCAGTACTTC. The whole variable domain, remainder taken from reference TRBV5-1 and TRBJ2-5, is KAGVTQTPRYLIKTRGQQVTLSCSPISGHRSVSWYQQTPGQGLQFLFEYFSETQRNKGNFPGRFSGRQFSNSRSEMNVSTLELGDSALYLCASSLDHDETQYFGPGTRLLVL.

This clonotype has a handful of counts. This chain joins TRBV28 and TRBJ2-1, with D perhaps being TRBD1 or TRBD2 (6 bases each). The V gene's germline CDR1 is MDHEN and CDR2 SYDVKM. This CDR3 is 16 amino acids long. Trimming stripped 2 bases from V and 2 bases from J, with 13 bases between. The CDR3 region has the DNA TGTGCCAGCAGTTTAATCGGGGGCGGGGCCTACAATGAGCAGTTCTTC. This sequence encodes CASSLIGGGAYNEQFF.